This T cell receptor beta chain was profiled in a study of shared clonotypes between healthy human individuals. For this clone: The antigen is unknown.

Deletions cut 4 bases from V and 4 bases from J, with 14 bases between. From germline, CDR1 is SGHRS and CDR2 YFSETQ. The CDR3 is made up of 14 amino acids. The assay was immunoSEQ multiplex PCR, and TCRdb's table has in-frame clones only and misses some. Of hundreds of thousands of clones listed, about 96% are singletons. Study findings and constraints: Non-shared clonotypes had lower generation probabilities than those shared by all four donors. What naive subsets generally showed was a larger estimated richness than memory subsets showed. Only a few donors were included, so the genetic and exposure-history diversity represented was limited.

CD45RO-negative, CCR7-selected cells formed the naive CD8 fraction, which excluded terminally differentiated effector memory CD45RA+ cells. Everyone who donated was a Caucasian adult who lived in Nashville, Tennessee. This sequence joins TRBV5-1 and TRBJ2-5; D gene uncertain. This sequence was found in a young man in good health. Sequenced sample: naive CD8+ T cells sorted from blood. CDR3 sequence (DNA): TGCGCCAGCAGCGTAAGGGTTGGCAGAGAGACCCAGTACTTC. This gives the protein CASSVRVGRETQYF.